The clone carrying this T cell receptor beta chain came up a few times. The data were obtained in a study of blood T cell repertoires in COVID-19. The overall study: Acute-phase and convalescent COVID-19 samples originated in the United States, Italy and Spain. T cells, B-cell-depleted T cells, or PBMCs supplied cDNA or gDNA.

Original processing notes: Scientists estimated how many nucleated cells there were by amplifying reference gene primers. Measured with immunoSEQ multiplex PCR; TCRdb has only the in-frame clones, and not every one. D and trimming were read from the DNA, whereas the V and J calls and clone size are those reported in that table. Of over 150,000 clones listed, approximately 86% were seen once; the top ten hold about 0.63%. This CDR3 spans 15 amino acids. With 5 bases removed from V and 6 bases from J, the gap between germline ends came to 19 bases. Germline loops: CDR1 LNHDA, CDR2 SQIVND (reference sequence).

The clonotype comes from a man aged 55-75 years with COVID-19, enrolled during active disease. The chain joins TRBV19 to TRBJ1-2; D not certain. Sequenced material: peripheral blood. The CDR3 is CASSYPSRRNDGYTF. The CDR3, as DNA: TGTGCCAGTAGTTACCCCTCGCGGAGAAATGATGGCTACACCTTC.